Listed here are 16 T cell receptor beta chains from one sample, sequenced in a study of T-cell reconstitution after alpha-beta-depleted transplantation in children. During its preparation, the TCRbeta library received unique molecular identifiers. TCRdb fed the PCR reads into MiXCR, producing one record per CDR3 protein. Among roughly 500,000 distinct CDR3 sequences, about 10% were seen once, and the ten largest hold just over 2%. The sequences come from PBMCs, collected before TCRalphabeta/CD19-depleted stem cell transplant. These receptors were obtained from a child aged 2-9 years with inherited bone marrow failure, due to receive a stem cell transplant.

This clonotype has ten or more counts. The chain links TRBV28 to TRBJ2-7; the D is unclear. This CDR3 region has 17 residues. Germline assignment: CDR1 MDHEN and CDR2 SYDVKM. The V and J ends lost 4 bases and 0 bases respectively, with 19 bases between them. CDR3 DNA: TGTGCCAGCAGTTCCCGGCTGGAGAGGCAGAACTCCTACGAGCAGTACTTC. Amino acids: CASSSRLERQNSYEQYF.

This clonotype was observed a few times. The V gene is TRBV6-5, the J gene TRBJ1-4, with 8 positions matching TRBD1. Germline-derived CDR1 and CDR2 are MNHEY and SVGAGI. The CDR3 covers 14 residues. The V gene end was trimmed by 4 bases and the J gene end by 8 bases; junction bases not matched to a gene: 6. CDR3 bases: TGTGCCAGCAGTTTGACAGGGGATGGCGAAAAACTGTTTTTT. It is translated as CASSLTGDGEKLFF.

There are many counts of this clonotype. The V and J genes are TRBV7-9 and TRBJ2-2; the D gene is possibly TRBD2 (5 bases). The CDR3 is made up of 14 amino acids. V lost 3 bases, J lost 5 bases, and 10 bases lay in between. Germline-derived CDR1 and CDR2 are SEHNR and FQNEAQ (reference sequence). CDR3 in DNA: TGTGCCAGCAGCTTTGATTGGAGGACCGGGGAGCTGTTTTTT. The encoded protein is CASSFDWRTGELFF.

This clonotype came up many times. CDR3: CSADWGLGQDTQYF. The CDR3 DNA reads TGCAGTGCTGATTGGGGACTAGGACAAGATACGCAGTATTTT. The gene calls are TRBV20-1 and TRBJ2-3; 8 nucleotides match TRBD2. The germline CDR1 and CDR2 sequences are DFQATT and SNEGSKA (reference sequence). With V trimmed by 5 bases and J by 5 bases, 9 bases remained unmatched. The CDR3 contains 14 residues.

This clonotype was detected many times. CDR3: CSAKDQKPTYEQYF. In DNA form, the CDR3 reads TGCAGTGCCAAAGACCAAAAACCCACCTACGAGCAGTACTTC. The chain recombines TRBV20-1 with TRBJ2-7; unclear D gene. The V and J ends lost 6 bases and 2 bases respectively, with 17 bases between them. Germline V gene data show CDR1 as DFQATT and CDR2 as SNEGSKA (reference sequence). The CDR3 has 14 amino acids.

This clonotype showed up many times. The chain recombines TRBV4-3 with TRBJ2-1; 11 bases line up with TRBD2. Germline CDR1 LGHNA, CDR2 YSLEER. This CDR3 has 19 amino acids. The J segment lost 3 bases and the V segment lost 0 bases, leaving 10 bases of the junction unmatched. The CDR3 loop is CASSQEGRTSGLLYNEQFF. DNA for the CDR3: TGCGCCAGCAGCCAAGAAGGAAGGACTAGCGGGCTTCTCTACAATGAGCAGTTCTTC.

This chain uses TRBV12-3 or TRBV12-4 with TRBJ2-3, with D possibly matching TRBD2 (6 bases). Trimming removed 1 base from V and 3 bases from J, with 11 bases in between. The CDR3 extends over 15 amino acids. CDR3 loop: CASSLGGVGTDTQYF. Here the CDR3 DNA reads TGTGCCAGCAGTTTAGGGGGGGTGGGGACAGATACGCAGTATTTT.

This clonotype came up many times. The chain has TRBV4-1 and TRBJ2-2; D may be TRBD1 (6 bases). The germline V gene encodes CDR1 MGHRA and CDR2 YSYEKL. The ends were cut back, 0 bases at V and 4 bases at J, with 12 bases in the middle. The CDR3 has 16 amino acids. In DNA, the CDR3 is TGCGCCAGCAGCCAAGAAGGCAGGGGACGCACCGGGGAGCTGTTTTTT. As protein: CASSQEGRGRTGELFF.

This clonotype was picked up a small number of times. The V gene is TRBV7-2, the J gene TRBJ2-7; D is uncertain. CDR3 length equals 13 residues. The V and J ends lost 1 base and 3 bases respectively, with 7 bases between them. Germline values: CDR1 SGHTA, CDR2 FQGNSA. The CDR3 region is CASSLEAVYEQYF. In DNA, the CDR3 is TGTGCCAGCAGCTTAGAGGCTGTCTACGAGCAGTACTTC.

This clonotype was seen many times. This chain uses TRBV7-2 with TRBJ2-1; D is uncertain. Trimming removed 4 bases at V and 5 bases at J, with 9 bases between. Germline CDR1 is SGHTA and CDR2 is FQGNSA. The length of the CDR3 is 13 residues. In DNA, the CDR3 is TGTGCCAGCAGCTCCGCATTGCACAATGAGCAGTTCTTC. Its protein product is CASSSALHNEQFF.

This clonotype showed up many times. The gene calls are TRBV24-1 and TRBJ2-1; 9 bases agree with TRBD1. Germline-derived CDR1 and CDR2 are KGHDR and SFDVKD. The length of the CDR3 is 15 residues. V shed 6 bases and J 7 bases; nucleotides not matched to a gene: 9. The DNA for the CDR3 is TGTGCCACCAGTCGAGGACAGGGGAGAGAGAATGAGCAGTTCTTC. Translation: CATSRGQGRENEQFF.

This clonotype was found many times. The chain recombines TRBV10-3 with TRBJ2-3; D remains ambiguous. Trimming cost V 0 bases and J 4 bases, with 14 bases left between them. The CDR3 is made up of 16 amino acids. CDR1 is ENHRY, CDR2 SYGVKD, per germline. This CDR3 reads CAISESGPFLADTQYF. In DNA, the CDR3 is TGTGCCATCAGTGAGTCAGGCCCTTTCCTCGCAGATACGCAGTATTTT.

The table lists this clonotype with many counts. The chain joins TRBV30 to TRBJ2-3; the match to TRBD2 covers 10 bases. Germline V gene lookup returns CDR1 GTSNPN and CDR2 SVGIG (reference sequence). With V trimmed by 0 bases and J by 2 bases, 5 bases remained unmatched. The CDR3 is 16 residues long. The CDR3 here is CAWSVGLADFTDTQYF. In nucleotides, the CDR3 is TGTGCCTGGAGTGTCGGACTAGCGGACTTCACAGATACGCAGTATTTT.

This clonotype appeared many times. The CDR3 coding sequence is TGCAGCGTTGATTCGAGGGATGAGCAGTTCTTC. It is translated as CSVDSRDEQFF. The chain employs TRBV29-1 and TRBJ2-1; a weak D match, TRBD2 (5 bases). The CDR3 runs 11 residues. The germline V gene encodes CDR1 SQVTM and CDR2 ANQGSEA. The V and J ends lost 3 bases and 8 bases respectively, with 8 bases between them.

This clonotype showed up many times. This chain connects TRBV27 to TRBJ2-5; D perhaps matches TRBD1 (5 bases). Germline V gives CDR1 MNHEY, CDR2 SMNVEV (reference sequence). Trimming cost V 7 bases and J 5 bases, with 17 bases left between them. This CDR3 is 14 amino acids long. The DNA for the CDR3 is TGTGCCAGCAAGGGTAGGGGTGGAGAGGAGACCCAGTACTTC. This codes for CASKGRGGEETQYF.

This clonotype was observed at least ten times. The V and J genes are TRBV7-2 and TRBJ2-1, with 7 bases fitting TRBD1. Germline CDR1 and CDR2: SGHTA and FQGNSA. The CDR3 extends over 13 amino acids. V lost 5 bases and J lost 9; bases outside the gene matches: 7. CDR3 residues: CASSTRQGREQFF. The CDR3 DNA reads as TGTGCCAGCAGCACCCGACAGGGCCGTGAGCAGTTCTTC.